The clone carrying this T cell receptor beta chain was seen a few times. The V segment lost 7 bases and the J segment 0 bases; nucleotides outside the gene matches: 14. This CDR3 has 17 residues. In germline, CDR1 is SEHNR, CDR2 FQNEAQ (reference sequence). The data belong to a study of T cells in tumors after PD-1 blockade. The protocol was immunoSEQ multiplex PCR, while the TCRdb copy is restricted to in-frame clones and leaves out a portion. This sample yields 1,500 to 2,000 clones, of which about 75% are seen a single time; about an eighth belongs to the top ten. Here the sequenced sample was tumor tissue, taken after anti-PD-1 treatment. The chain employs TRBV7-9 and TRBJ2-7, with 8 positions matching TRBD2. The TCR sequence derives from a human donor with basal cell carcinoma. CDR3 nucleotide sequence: TGTGCCAGCACCAACTTAAAAAGCGGGGGAGTCTCCTACGAGCAGTACTTC. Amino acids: CASTNLKSGGVSYEQYF.